This T cell receptor beta chain was identified during a study of cytomegalovirus exposure and HLA in healthy donors. Study overall: The early release's HLA-typed donors yielded tens of millions of unique TCRs. Study observations and caveats: When analyzed later, a missense DCLRE1C variant was found to be linked to TCR beta V- and J-gene trimming. It was in a later analysis that TCR association rates were seen to vary by HLA locus, highest for DRB1 and lowest for HLA-C.

60 Vbeta and 13 Jbeta primers were used in PCR. Only in-frame clones appear in the TCRdb table, and some are missing; sequencing was by immunoSEQ multiplex PCR. The sample has 150,000 to 180,000 clones; roughly three quarters are singletons. This clone was observed a single time. As yet, its antigen is unknown. Germline CDR1 and CDR2: SGHRS and YFSETQ. The CDR3 extends over 13 amino acids. The V gene end was trimmed by 4 bases and the J gene end by 10 bases; junction bases not matched to a gene: 9. The chain joins TRBV5-1 to TRBJ1-2; 8 bases fit TRBD1. This TCR came from a man aged 30 to 45 in good health and CMV-seropositive. Sequencing was performed on PBMCs. The CDR3 loop reads CASSPGQARVYTF. As DNA, the CDR3 is TGCGCCAGCAGCCCGGGACAGGCACGGGTCTACACCTTC. Variable domain in full (rest from reference TRBV5-1 and TRBJ1-2): KAGVTQTPRYLIKTRGQQVTLSCSPISGHRSVSWYQQTPGQGLQFLFEYFSETQRNKGNFPGRFSGRQFSNSRSEMNVSTLELGDSALYLCASSPGQARVYTFGSGTRLTVV.